This T cell receptor beta chain was recovered during a study of identical twins' blood T cells. As for the study in general: About 50 million reads came from about 12 libraries, six alpha, six beta.

One entry per CDR3 protein results from TCRdb running MiXCR on the 5' RACE reads. The table includes a few hundred thousand distinct CDR3 sequences, 28% detected once. Donors were six healthy women in three monozygous twin pairs. The three twin pairs were reared together, likely meeting the same infections. The CDR3 covers 16 residues. Germline V CDR1 and CDR2: MDHEN, SYDVKM. Details on this clonotype: The junction differs from germline at one of its ends, possibly a read error.

The rearrangement uses TRBV28 and TRBJ1-5; unclear D gene. The specimen was PBMCs. The receptor comes from a woman aged 18 to 55 in good health. The CDR3, as DNA: TGTGCCGGCAGTTCCCCAGTTTCGGTCCGCCATCAGCCCCAGCATTTT. The encoded protein is CAGSSPVSVRHQPQHF.